This T cell receptor (beta chain) was sequenced for a study of CD8+CD57+ T cells in acquired aplastic anemia. This CDR3 is 16 amino acids long. CDR1 is MNHNS and CDR2 is SASEGT in the germline V gene. The trim removed 2 bases at V and 3 bases at J, leaving 6 bases unmatched. This clonotype was seen ten or more times. Genomic DNA, the template, was used for profiling of the TCR beta VDJ and CDR3. One entry per CDR3 protein results from TCRdb running MiXCR on the reads. Among about 190,000 distinct CDR3 sequences listed, about half were seen once. The source material was sorted CD4+, CD8+, or CD8+CD57+ T cells (not recorded which) from PBMCs. This chain joins TRBV6-1 and TRBJ2-7, with TRBD2 matching 11 bases. This sequence was found in a human donor in good health, serving as a control. CDR3 sequence: CASSERVAGGLYEQYF. The DNA of the CDR3 is TGTGCCAGCAGTGAAAGGGTAGCGGGGGGGCTCTACGAGCAGTACTTC.